This T cell receptor (beta chain) is from a study of blood T cells in healthy people across ages. Study context: About one barcoded beta molecule per two T cells came from capture by template switching.

In its sample, this clonotype was seen a few times. Extracted total RNA amounted to at least 5.5 micrograms for each sample. A second PCR of roughly 6 to 12 cycles used a sample-barcoded 5' primer and a J-beta primer mix. TCRdb reanalysed the 5' RACE reads using MiXCR and keeps one entry per CDR3 protein. The sample has around 1,000,000 distinct CDR3 sequences; approximately 25% are singletons. This same sample was also taken into another study, of T cells of mothers and their children. That study reports: Over 5 children and their three healthy Caucasian mothers were the donors.

Sequenced input: blood. The TCR was taken from a girl aged 2-9 years in good health.

As DNA, the CDR3 is TGCAGCGTTCTGGCAAGTGTTTCCTACGAGCAGTACTTC. Its translation: CSVLASVSYEQYF. The chain joins TRBV29-1 to TRBJ2-7, with D hard to call. The germline gives CDR1 SQVTM, CDR2 ANQGSEA. The CDR3 is 13 amino acids. V lost 5 bases and J 1 base, leaving 12 bases between the germline ends.